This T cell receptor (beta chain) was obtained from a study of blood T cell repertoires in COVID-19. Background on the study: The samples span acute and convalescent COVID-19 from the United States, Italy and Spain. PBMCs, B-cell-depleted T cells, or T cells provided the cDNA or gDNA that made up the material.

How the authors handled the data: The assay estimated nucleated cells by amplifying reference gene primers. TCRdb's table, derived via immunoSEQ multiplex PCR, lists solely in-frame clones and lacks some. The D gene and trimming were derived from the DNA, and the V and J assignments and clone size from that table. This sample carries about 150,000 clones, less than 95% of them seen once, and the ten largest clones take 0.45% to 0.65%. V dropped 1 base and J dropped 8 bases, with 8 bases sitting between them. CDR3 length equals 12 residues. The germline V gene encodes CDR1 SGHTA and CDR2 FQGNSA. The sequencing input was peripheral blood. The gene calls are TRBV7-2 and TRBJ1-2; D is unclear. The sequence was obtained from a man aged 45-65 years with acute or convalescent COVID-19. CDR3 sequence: CASSLDERGYTF. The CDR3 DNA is TGTGCCAGCAGCTTAGACGAGAGGGGCTACACCTTC.